The sequence of this T cell receptor (beta chain) was determined in a study of T cell responses to AZD1222 COVID-19 vaccine. Trimming took 6 bases from V and 4 from J; bases not matched to a gene: 8. The CDR3 length is 15 residues. From germline, CDR1 is WNHNN and CDR2 SYGVQD (reference sequence). Assay: immunoSEQ multiplex PCR; the TCRdb copy retains only in-frame clones and omits some. Here the sample spans roughly 87,000 clones, approximately 91% being singletons. Material: peripheral blood, obtained 28 days after the second AZD1222 dose. This receptor was obtained from an adult who received the AZD1222 COVID-19 vaccine. V and J are TRBV10-1 and TRBJ1-1, with 10 nucleotides matching TRBD1. The CDR3 DNA sequence: TGCGCCAGCAGGAAGGAACGGACAGGGGGCACTGAAGCTTTCTTT. Translation gives CASRKERTGGTEAFF.